This T cell receptor (beta chain) appears in the sequencing data of a study of CXCR3-negative and CXCR3-positive naive CD8 T cells (dated by TCRdb to the late 2010s). In the study overall: In total, 130 million to 150 million TRB reads were obtained, or roughly 1.5 +/- 0.3 million reads per library. The diversity and physicochemical repertoire analyses included roughly ten donors pooled from two independent experiments. Naive subsets from about five donors and memory cells from 3 donors were included in the TRBV-TRBJ cluster analysis.

Via the germline V gene, CDR1 is SGDLS and CDR2 YYNGEE. The CDR3 contains 16 residues, cysteine and phenylalanine counted. No DNA is recorded. This sample was sequenced with a NextSeq 550. The Human TCR Profiling Kit (MiLaboratory) was used to prepare UMI-labeled 5' RACE TRB cDNA libraries. cDNA synthesis used the entire amount of extracted RNA, and PCR amplification then used the entire amount of cDNA produced. Libraries were prepared in parallel with an identical number of PCR cycles. The original methods were these. MIGEC and MiXCR extracted about 49,000 +/- 11,000 unique UMI-labeled TRB cDNA molecules per library, requiring at least two reads per UMI. Each library averaged about 40,000 +/- 10,000 functional in-frame TRB CDR3 nucleotide clonotypes without stop codons. After downsampling to 5000 UMI-labeled TRB molecules per sample, diversity metrics, including normalized Shannon-Wiener and Chao1, were computed in VDJtools. Clonotype-size-weighted physicochemical properties of the central five CDR3 residues (interaction energy, strength, volume and Kidera factor 4) were computed in VDJtools. One entry per CDR3 protein sequence results from the TCRdb reprocessing of the reads, with DNA left out. These V and J calls rely on TCRdb rather than the paper's analysis. The table of this sample itemizes about 130,000 distinct CDR3 sequences. Around 0.54% of the sample lies in the top ten.

Results and caveats for the whole study, not just this receptor: Compared with CXCR3-negative naive cells, CXCR3-positive naive cells had TRB CDR3s with higher hydrophobicity (lower Kidera factor 4), lower energy, and higher strength and volume indices. Because surface CD5, which is linked to self-reactivity in mice, was comparable between the naive subsets, TCR interaction strength was also inferred from TRB CDR3 physicochemical properties. Both naive subsets had comparably high repertoire diversity, while memory CD8+ T cells had much lower repertoire diversity. Similar TRBV-TRBJ usage was shown by naive CXCR3-negative and CXCR3-positive cells from the same donor, whereas distinct patterns were shown by memory cells. Because CXCR3 expression was partially decreased after cryopreservation, freshly isolated PBMCs were used for most assays.

Details on this clonotype: Its antigen is not yet known.

Each CD8+ T cell subset was flow-sorted in triplicate, and approximately 280,000 cells per subset were placed directly into RLT lysis buffer. Naive CD8+ T cells were defined stringently as CD45RO-CCR7+CD27+CD95- to exclude memory contaminants. Using standard density gradient centrifugation, peripheral blood mononuclear cells were isolated from buffy coats. Naive CXCR3-negative and CXCR3-positive CD8+ T cells were flow-sorted on a FACSAria III. Total RNA was extracted from sorted cells using an RNeasy Mini Kit. The TCR originated in a human donor in good health. Some clones in this sample may be carry-over from other donors' samples. Recombination joined TRBV9 with TRBJ2-3; TCRdb selects TRBD1, and the lack of DNA leaves this call unchecked. The source material was naive CXCR3+ CD8+ T cells from blood. This sample's cell subset or site label indicates: CD45RO-CCR7+CD27+CD95- naive CD8+ T cells expressing CXCR3 (TNR3+). The CDR3 reads CASSVWGRQSTDTQYF.